The clone carrying this TCR beta chain was found once. V lost 3 bases and J lost 7; bases outside the gene matches: 9. CDR3 size: 15 residues. The sample is drawn from a study of blood T cell repertoires in COVID-19. Study background: Either two negative PCRs, clearance, or symptom resolution qualified Cohort 3 donors as recovered.

The study drew participants aged about 18 to 89 years from 20 to 30 US areas. Clinical histories supplied by participants themselves formed the basis of cohort assignment. Authors' methods: Using reference gene primer amplification, nucleated cell counts were estimated. Profiling relied on immunoSEQ multiplex PCR, and the TCRdb table lists in-frame clones only, not all of them. V and J calls and clone size are as listed in that table; D and trimming were resolved from the DNA. The sample shows around 190,000 clones, around 86% of them seen only once. The chain couples TRBV5-3 to TRBJ2-1; the match to TRBD2 covers 8 bases. TRBV5-3 is known as an ORF, though its function is uncertain. This receptor was identified in a woman aged 40 to 50 in a cohort exposed to, infected with or recovered from COVID-19 (not recorded which). The sample taken for sequencing was PBMCs or T cells enriched from blood (not recorded which). CDR3 DNA: TGTGCCAGAAGCTCGACGGGACTAGACTCTAATGAGCAGTTCTTC. It yields the protein CARSSTGLDSNEQFF.